This paragraph reports one TCR beta chain. These data come from a study of T cells in narcolepsy. Trimming removed 3 bases at V and 4 bases at J, with 21 bases between. Germline CDR1 reads MDHEN; CDR2 reads SYDVKM. This CDR3 spans 17 amino acids. TCRdb's table, derived via immunoSEQ multiplex PCR, lists solely in-frame clones and lacks some. The table includes approximately 25,000 clones, roughly 86% detected once. This chain uses TRBV28 with TRBJ1-2, with D possibly TRBD1 on 6 matching bases. The sequencing input was CD45RA- memory CD4+ T cells from PBMCs. This receptor was identified in a human donor with narcolepsy. The CDR3 loop is CASSFGTGLLGTYGYTF. CDR3 DNA: TGTGCCAGCAGTTTTGGAACAGGGCTGCTAGGTACCTATGGCTACACCTTC.